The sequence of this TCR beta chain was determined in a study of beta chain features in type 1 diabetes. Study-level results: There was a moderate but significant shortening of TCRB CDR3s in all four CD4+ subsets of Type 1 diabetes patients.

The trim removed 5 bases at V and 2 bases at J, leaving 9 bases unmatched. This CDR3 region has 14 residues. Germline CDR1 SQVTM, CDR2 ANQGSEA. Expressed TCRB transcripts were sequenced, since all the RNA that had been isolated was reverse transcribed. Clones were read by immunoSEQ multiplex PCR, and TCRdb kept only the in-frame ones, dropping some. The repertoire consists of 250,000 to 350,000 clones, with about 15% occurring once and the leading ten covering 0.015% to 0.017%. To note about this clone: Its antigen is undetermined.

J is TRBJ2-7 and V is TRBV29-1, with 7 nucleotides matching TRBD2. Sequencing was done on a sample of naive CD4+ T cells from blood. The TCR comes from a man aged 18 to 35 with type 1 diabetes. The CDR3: CSVRGRARPYEQYF. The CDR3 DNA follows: TGCAGCGTTCGTGGGAGGGCCCGACCCTACGAGCAGTACTTC.